These 5 T cell receptor beta chains came from one sample sequenced in a study of blood T cell repertoires in COVID-19. Sequenced by immunoSEQ multiplex PCR; TCRdb stores in-frame clones only, minus some. Among 260,000 or so clones listed, approximately 90% were seen once. The sequenced material came from PBMCs or T cells enriched from blood (not recorded which). The origin of the receptors is a woman aged 40 to 49 with acute COVID-19.

The chain combines TRBV6-2 or TRBV6-3 with TRBJ1-5; a possible D gene is TRBD1 (5 bases). V lost 5 bases and J lost 4, with 24 bases in between. CDR3 size: 18 residues. Germline V gene sequence: CDR1 MNHEY, CDR2 SVGEGT. The CDR3 reads CASSTPPGGFIFNQPQHF. CDR3 in DNA: TGTGCCAGCAGTACCCCTCCGGGGGGGTTCATTTTTAATCAGCCCCAGCATTTT.

The table lists this clone with a few counts. The rearrangement uses TRBV7-2 and TRBJ2-7, with D maybe TRBD2 (6 bases). Trimming cost V 5 bases and J 3 bases, with 17 bases left between them. Germline values: CDR1 SGHTA, CDR2 FQGNSA. This CDR3 comprises 15 residues. This CDR3 reads CASSPSRAGIYEQYV. The CDR3 DNA follows: TGTGCCAGCAGCCCTAGTCGGGCGGGGATCTACGAGCAGTACGTC.

The chain joins TRBV5-1 to TRBJ2-7; the match to TRBD2 covers 8 bases. Germline V gene sequence: CDR1 SGHRS, CDR2 YFSETQ. J gave up 2 bases and V 0 bases, and 4 bases lay outside the gene matches. The CDR3 covers 15 residues. CDR3 residues: CASSLVVAGTYEQYF. CDR3 nucleotide sequence: TGCGCCAGCAGCTTGGTAGTAGCGGGGACCTACGAGCAGTACTTC.

This clone came up once. The V and J genes are TRBV5-1 and TRBJ2-1; D unclear. V dropped 4 bases and J dropped 3 bases, with 11 bases sitting between them. This CDR3 has 14 amino acids. Per the germline V gene, CDR1 is SGHRS and CDR2 is YFSETQ. The CDR3 reads CASSELANYNEQFF. DNA for the CDR3: TGCGCCAGCAGCGAACTCGCGAACTACAATGAGCAGTTCTTC.

The chain joins TRBV20-1 to TRBJ1-6; 7 nucleotides align to TRBD1. Germline lookup yields CDR1 DFQATT and CDR2 SNEGSKA (reference sequence). V lost 3 bases to trimming and J lost 7 bases; unmatched junction nucleotides: 3. The CDR3 length is 13 residues. CDR3 amino acids: CSASQQGNSPLHF. CDR3 sequence (DNA): TGCAGTGCTAGTCAACAGGGGAATTCACCCCTCCACTTT.